This T cell receptor beta chain was captured by sequencing in a study of vaccination and CD4 T cells after COVID-19. On the study more broadly: Taking of post-vaccine samples occurred a median approximately 72 days after dose two (range 14 to 241). Spike peptides, overlapping and drawn from SARS-CoV-2, HCoV-NL63, HCoV-OC43 and HCoV-229E, were used to stimulate cells. Overall study findings and caveats: Median SARS-CoV-2-reactive clonotype numbers went up from about 20 to 38, but not significantly.

Treatment: roughly ten-day PBMC culture with coronavirus spike peptide pools or control peptides (ViraFEST assay). ViraFEST grew antigen-specific T cells using peptide pools, then sequenced TCRs. An Oncomine TCR Beta short-read assay was used to sequence the DNA from cultured CD4+ T cells. TCRdb analysed the PCR reads with MiXCR anew, one entry per CDR3 protein. The sample contains about 19,000 distinct CDR3 sequences, approximately 50% of which appear only once. A note on this clonotype: Its antigen is not known.

This TCR was recovered from a human donor who had recovered from COVID-19. Sequencing used CD4+ T cells from blood, cultured in vitro, obtained after SARS-CoV-2 vaccination.

CDR3 region: CSPLTTGGSDTQYF. The CDR3 bases are TGCAGTCCACTAACCACAGGGGGTTCAGATACGCAGTATTTT. This chain connects TRBV20-1 to TRBJ2-3; 8 bases align to TRBD1. Germline lookup yields CDR1 DFQATT and CDR2 SNEGSKA (reference sequence). V gave up 8 bases and J gave up 4 bases; unmatched junction bases: 11. CDR3 length equals 14 residues.